The rows below give T cell receptor beta chains drawn from one sample of a study of shared clonotypes between healthy human individuals. TCRdb keeps only in-frame clones here, not all; method: immunoSEQ multiplex PCR. The sample lists about 1.5 million clones; around 98% were seen once. The specimen was naive CD4+ T cells sorted from blood. The receptor set was obtained from a man in his thirties or forties in good health. Both conserved end residues are part of each CDR3. D genes are given only for firm matches. Clone size appears in some rows only: once, few, many, or a class for an expanded clone.

V	D	J	size	CDR3	DNA
TRBV6-1	-	TRBJ2-2	-	CASSEGWVTGELFF	TGTGCCAGCAGTGAAGGCTGGGTCACCGGGGAGCTGTTTTTT
TRBV18	-	TRBJ2-7	-	CASSLYSEPGATYEQYF	TGTGCCAGCTCACTCTATAGCGAACCGGGAGCAACCTACGAGCAGTACTTC
TRBV18	-	TRBJ1-3	-	CASSPGLIEGSGNTIYF	TGTGCCAGCTCACCCGGACTGATAGAGGGCTCTGGAAACACCATATATTTT
TRBV10-1	-	TRBJ2-1	-	CASSESRRVGGNEQFF	TGCGCCAGCAGTGAGTCCCGAAGGGTCGGGGGCAATGAGCAGTTCTTC
TRBV5-1	TRBD1	TRBJ1-4	-	CASSLDRGRTNEKLFF	TGCGCCAGCAGCCTGGACAGGGGGCGAACTAATGAAAAACTGTTTTTT
TRBV5-1	-	TRBJ2-7	once	CASSLIRSYEQYF	TGCGCCAGCAGCTTGATCAGGTCGTACGAGCAGTACTTC
TRBV18	TRBD1	TRBJ1-4	-	CASSLTGVGKLFF	TGTGCCAGCTCACTGACAGGGGTGGGAAAACTGTTTTTT
TRBV5-1	-	TRBJ2-7	once	CASSLAITGGSYEQYF	TGCGCCAGCAGCTTGGCCATAACGGGCGGCTCCTACGAGCAGTACTTC
TRBV5-4	-	TRBJ2-3	-	CASSLASSGWKTDTQYF	TGTGCCAGCAGCTTGGCCTCGTCAGGGTGGAAAACAGATACGCAGTATTTT
TRBV15	-	TRBJ1-4	once	CATSRDQQRNEKLFF	TGTGCCACCAGCAGAGATCAACAGAGAAATGAAAAACTGTTTTTT
TRBV5-1	-	TRBJ2-1	-	CASSRTFQDNEQFF	TGCGCCAGCAGCCGAACATTCCAGGACAATGAGCAGTTCTTC
TRBV2	TRBD1	TRBJ2-5	-	CASSVRDRPQQTQYF	TGTGCCAGCAGTGTCCGGGACAGACCTCAGCAGACCCAGTACTTC
TRBV10-1	TRBD1	TRBJ2-5	-	CASSGDRVGSHQETQYF	TGCGCCAGCAGTGGGGACAGGGTCGGCTCGCACCAAGAGACCCAGTACTTC
TRBV5-4	TRBD2	TRBJ2-5	-	CASSSREGETQYF	TGTGCCAGCAGCTCCAGGGAGGGAGAGACCCAGTACTTC
TRBV2	-	TRBJ1-1	-	CATQREGGGTEAFF	TGTGCCACCCAAAGAGAGGGAGGGGGCACTGAAGCTTTCTTT
TRBV29-1	-	TRBJ1-1	-	CSVEPQGNTEAFF	TGCAGCGTTGAACCACAGGGGAACACTGAAGCTTTCTTT
TRBV6-4	-	TRBJ2-1	-	CASSELAVDISEQFF	TGTGCCAGCAGTGAACTAGCAGTAGATATTTCTGAGCAGTTCTTC
TRBV5-1	-	TRBJ2-5	-	CASSLGFGGGETQYF	TGCGCCAGCAGCTTAGGCTTTGGAGGGGGGGAGACCCAGTACTTC
TRBV6-5	TRBD1	TRBJ1-1	-	CASSTRQGWTEAFF	TGTGCCAGCAGTACAAGACAGGGGTGGACTGAAGCTTTCTTT
TRBV28	-	TRBJ2-7	-	CASSTPARGPYEQYF	TGTGCCAGCAGTACCCCGGCCAGGGGCCCCTACGAGCAGTACTTC
TRBV18	TRBD1	TRBJ2-1	-	CASSPTRDRKSSYNEQFF	TGTGCCAGCTCACCGACGAGGGACAGAAAAAGCTCCTACAATGAGCAGTTCTTC
TRBV9	TRBD1	TRBJ2-3	-	CASSIEQGATQYF	TGTGCCAGCAGCATTGAACAGGGGGCTACGCAGTATTTT
TRBV29-1	-	TRBJ2-2	-	CSVGETNTGELFF	TGCAGCGTAGGGGAAACGAACACCGGGGAGCTGTTTTTT
TRBV16	-	TRBJ1-1	-	CASSRTQGRREAFF	TGTGCCAGCAGCCGGACACAGGGACGTCGTGAAGCTTTCTTT
TRBV19	-	TRBJ2-5	-	CASSINTQETQYF	TGTGCCAGTAGTATTAACACTCAAGAGACCCAGTACTTC
TRBV20-1	-	TRBJ2-3	-	CSAILTDTQYF	TGCAGTGCCATCCTCACAGATACGCAGTATTTT
TRBV13	-	TRBJ2-7	-	CASSLGREGEQYF	TGTGCCAGCAGCTTAGGCAGGGAAGGCGAGCAGTACTTC
TRBV18	-	TRBJ2-3	-	CASSPPASVTDTQYF	TGTGCCAGCTCACCACCTGCTAGCGTCACAGATACGCAGTATTTT
TRBV15	TRBD1	TRBJ2-7	-	CATREWGTDNGPKDEQYF	TGTGCCACCAGAGAGTGGGGGACAGATAATGGGCCTAAGGACGAGCAGTACTTC
TRBV7-9	-	TRBJ2-1	-	CASSSGTTLSYNEQFF	TGTGCCAGCAGCTCCGGGACCACCCTCTCCTACAATGAGCAGTTCTTC
TRBV6-1	TRBD1	TRBJ2-7	-	CASSAEGQYSSYEQYF	TGTGCCAGCAGTGCCGAGGGACAGTACTCTTCCTACGAGCAGTACTTC
TRBV7-8	-	TRBJ2-5	-	CASSQVRGETQYF	TGTGCCAGCAGCCAGGTGCGAGGGGAGACCCAGTACTTC
TRBV10-1	TRBD1	TRBJ2-2	-	CASSRDRGPSNTGELFF	TGCGCCAGCAGTCGGGACAGGGGGCCTTCGAACACCGGGGAGCTGTTTTTT
TRBV5-5	TRBD2	TRBJ2-1	-	CASSLWREGRGQFF	TGTGCCAGCAGCTTGTGGCGGGAGGGCCGGGGGCAGTTCTTC
TRBV14	TRBD1	TRBJ1-3	-	CASSQWDSISGNTIYF	TGTGCCAGCAGCCAGTGGGACAGCATCTCTGGAAACACCATATATTTT
TRBV30	-	TRBJ1-3	-	CAWSVGGVRPNTIYF	TGTGCCTGGAGTGTTGGGGGGGTTCGGCCAAACACCATATATTTT
TRBV5-1	-	TRBJ1-1	-	CASSLSGGANTEAFF	TGCGCCAGCAGCCTTTCGGGCGGTGCGAACACTGAAGCTTTCTTT
TRBV4-2	-	TRBJ2-1	-	CASSQRAFRGLDENEQFF	TGTGCCAGCAGCCAACGGGCCTTCAGAGGCCTTGATGAGAATGAGCAGTTCTTC
TRBV5-4	TRBD2	TRBJ2-2	once	CASSRGLAESTGELFF	TGTGCCAGCAGCCGTGGACTAGCGGAGTCCACCGGGGAGCTGTTTTTT
TRBV10-3	TRBD2	TRBJ2-7	-	CAISGPGLAGAGSYEQYF	TGTGCCATCAGCGGACCGGGACTAGCGGGAGCCGGCTCCTACGAGCAGTACTTC
TRBV6-5	TRBD2	TRBJ2-7	-	CASRGLADSYEQYF	TGTGCCAGCAGGGGGCTAGCGGATTCCTACGAGCAGTACTTC
TRBV27	-	TRBJ2-3	-	CASSSWGPSTDTQYF	TGTGCCAGCAGCTCCTGGGGGCCGAGCACAGATACGCAGTATTTT
TRBV6-6	TRBD2	TRBJ2-1	-	CASSLTSGRSEQFF	TGTGCCAGCAGTTTGACTAGCGGGAGAAGCGAGCAGTTCTTC
TRBV21-1	-	TRBJ2-1	-	CASSTSNRTSGSTGEQFF	TGTGCCAGCAGCACATCGAACAGGACTAGCGGGAGTACGGGTGAGCAGTTCTTC
TRBV5-6	-	TRBJ1-5	-	CASSLKGMGKNQPQHF	TGTGCCAGCAGCTTGAAGGGAATGGGGAAAAATCAGCCCCAGCATTTT
TRBV7-9	TRBD2	TRBJ2-5	-	CASSSGLAGGWETQYF	TGTGCCAGCAGCTCCGGACTAGCGGGAGGATGGGAGACCCAGTACTTC
TRBV4-3	-	TRBJ2-5	-	CASSQKRWETQYF	TGCGCCAGCAGCCAAAAAAGGTGGGAGACCCAGTACTTC
TRBV5-4	TRBD2	TRBJ2-3	-	CASSPHRTRSTDTQYF	TGTGCCAGCAGCCCTCACAGGACTAGGAGCACAGATACGCAGTATTTT
TRBV5-1	TRBD1	TRBJ2-6	-	CASFPQAQGTGANVLTF	TGCGCCAGCTTTCCACAGGCACAGGGGACTGGGGCCAACGTCCTGACTTTC